This is a list of T cell receptor beta chains from one sample in a study of shared T cell receptors in the human thymus. Produced via immunoSEQ multiplex PCR; TCRdb's table is partial and in-frame only. The profile shows about 710,000 clones, more than 75% of them singletons. Separately, the same data were catalogued under a study of human thymus T cells.

Sequencing input: thymocytes. The source is a boy in the first two years of life with a congenital heart defect. Each CDR3 is given with its conserved first and last residue. Each record gives: CDR3 protein, CDR3 DNA, D gene, J gene, clone size, V gene. A D gene is named only where the DNA matches it firmly. A row's size may be missing; if present it is once, few, many or a size class.

CDR3 protein: CASSPDSDAYEQYF
CDR3 DNA: TGTGCCAGCAGCCCCGACTCCGACGCCTACGAGCAGTACTTC
D gene: NA
J gene: TRBJ2-7
clone size: few
V gene: TRBV28

CDR3 protein: CASRKNPDSSSTDTQYF
CDR3 DNA: TGTGCCAGCAGAAAAAACCCGGACAGCTCAAGCACAGATACGCAGTATTTT
D gene: NA
J gene: TRBJ2-3
clone size: NA
V gene: TRBV27

CDR3 protein: CASSERQGPTDTQYF
CDR3 DNA: TGTGCCAGTAGCGAACGTCAGGGCCCGACAGATACGCAGTATTTT
D gene: NA
J gene: TRBJ2-3
clone size: NA
V gene: TRBV19

CDR3 protein: CASSAPGCETQYF
CDR3 DNA: TGTGCCAGCAGCGCCCCAGGTTGTGAGACCCAGTACTTC
D gene: NA
J gene: TRBJ2-5
clone size: NA
V gene: TRBV6-5

CDR3 protein: CASSVSSGETQYF
CDR3 DNA: TGTGCCAGCAGCGTATCTAGCGGGGAGACCCAGTACTTC
D gene: TRBD2
J gene: TRBJ2-5
clone size: NA
V gene: TRBV9

CDR3 protein: CASSRGGEETQYF
CDR3 DNA: TGTGCCAGCAGCAGGGGGGGGGAAGAGACCCAGTACTTC
D gene: NA
J gene: TRBJ2-5
clone size: NA
V gene: TRBV5-8

CDR3 protein: CASSLFGGREQYF
CDR3 DNA: TGTGCCAGCAGCTTATTCGGGGGGAGGGAGCAGTACTTC
D gene: TRBD2
J gene: TRBJ2-7
clone size: NA
V gene: TRBV7-6

CDR3 protein: CASSFGTSGGQETQYF
CDR3 DNA: TGTGCCAGCAGCTTCGGGACTAGCGGGGGCCAAGAGACCCAGTACTTC
D gene: TRBD2
J gene: TRBJ2-5
clone size: NA
V gene: TRBV5-4

CDR3 protein: CASSFTTGGTDTQYF
CDR3 DNA: TGTGCCAGCAGCTTCACGACAGGTGGCACAGATACGCAGTATTTT
D gene: NA
J gene: TRBJ2-3
clone size: NA
V gene: TRBV5-6

CDR3 protein: CSVDDLWQYF
CDR3 DNA: TGCAGCGTCGACGACTTATGGCAGTATTTT
D gene: NA
J gene: TRBJ2-3
clone size: NA
V gene: TRBV29-1

CDR3 protein: CSVEIEAGEYNEQFF
CDR3 DNA: TGCAGCGTTGAGATAGAAGCGGGAGAATACAATGAGCAGTTCTTC
D gene: TRBD2
J gene: TRBJ2-1
clone size: NA
V gene: TRBV29-1

CDR3 protein: CASSSRDGGTGELFF
CDR3 DNA: TGTGCCAGCAGTTCCCGGGACGGGGGCACCGGGGAGCTGTTTTTT
D gene: NA
J gene: TRBJ2-2
clone size: NA
V gene: TRBV27

CDR3 protein: CASIGGALTSGTRTDTQYF
CDR3 DNA: TGTGCCAGCATCGGGGGGGCTCTCACTAGCGGGACCCGCACAGATACGCAGTATTTT
D gene: TRBD2
J gene: TRBJ2-3
clone size: NA
V gene: TRBV28

CDR3 protein: CASSLGCPQHF
CDR3 DNA: TGTGCCAGCAGCCTCGGGTGTCCCCAGCATTTT
D gene: NA
J gene: TRBJ1-5
clone size: once
V gene: TRBV21-1

CDR3 protein: CASSLALTGVNGYTF
CDR3 DNA: TGTGCCAGCAGCTTAGCCCTAACAGGGGTAAATGGCTACACCTTC
D gene: TRBD1
J gene: TRBJ1-2
clone size: NA
V gene: TRBV7-8

CDR3 protein: CASSHYRETQYF
CDR3 DNA: TGTGCCAGCAGCCATTATAGAGAGACCCAGTACTTC
D gene: NA
J gene: TRBJ2-5
clone size: NA
V gene: TRBV5-6

CDR3 protein: CASSSSSGNTIYF
CDR3 DNA: TGTGCCAGTAGTTCGAGCTCTGGAAACACCATATATTTT
D gene: NA
J gene: TRBJ1-3
clone size: NA
V gene: TRBV27

CDR3 protein: CASSDGNRDRSYEQYF
CDR3 DNA: TGTGCCAGCAGTGACGGAAATCGGGACAGGAGCTACGAGCAGTACTTC
D gene: TRBD1
J gene: TRBJ2-7
clone size: NA
V gene: TRBV2

CDR3 protein: CASSQDRVTDTQYF
CDR3 DNA: TGTGCCAGCAGTCAGGACAGGGTCACAGATACGCAGTATTTT
D gene: TRBD1
J gene: TRBJ2-3
clone size: NA
V gene: TRBV28

CDR3 protein: CASSWDSSSYEQYF
CDR3 DNA: TGCGCCAGCAGCTGGGACTCGAGCTCCTACGAGCAGTACTTC
D gene: NA
J gene: TRBJ2-7
clone size: NA
V gene: TRBV4-1

CDR3 protein: CASSDRTTSSYNEQFF
CDR3 DNA: TGCGCCAGCAGTGATAGGACAACGAGCTCCTACAATGAGCAGTTCTTC
D gene: NA
J gene: TRBJ2-1
clone size: NA
V gene: TRBV10-1

CDR3 protein: CASSLVREESTDTQYF
CDR3 DNA: TGTGCCAGCAGCTTAGTGCGGGAGGAAAGCACAGATACGCAGTATTTT
D gene: TRBD2
J gene: TRBJ2-3
clone size: NA
V gene: TRBV7-9

CDR3 protein: CASSSPTGTETDTQYF
CDR3 DNA: TGTGCCAGCAGCTCCCCGACCGGGACAGAGACAGATACGCAGTATTTT
D gene: TRBD1
J gene: TRBJ2-3
clone size: NA
V gene: TRBV5-4

CDR3 protein: CASSYRGGRAGNEQFF
CDR3 DNA: TGTGCCAGCAGTTACAGGGGCGGGAGGGCCGGGAATGAGCAGTTCTTC
D gene: TRBD2
J gene: TRBJ2-1
clone size: NA
V gene: TRBV6-5

CDR3 protein: CASSEWGGRLTDTQYF
CDR3 DNA: TGTGCCAGCAGTGAATGGGGCGGGAGGTTGACAGATACGCAGTATTTT
D gene: TRBD2
J gene: TRBJ2-3
clone size: NA
V gene: TRBV6-1

CDR3 protein: CASSVSGQNTGELFF
CDR3 DNA: TGTGCCAGCAGTGTGTCGGGACAAAACACCGGGGAGCTGTTTTTT
D gene: NA
J gene: TRBJ2-2
clone size: NA
V gene: TRBV6-1

CDR3 protein: CASSSYRASTDTQYF
CDR3 DNA: TGTGCCAGCAGCTCCTACAGGGCTAGCACAGATACGCAGTATTTT
D gene: NA
J gene: TRBJ2-3
clone size: NA
V gene: TRBV7-3

CDR3 protein: CASSDPPRGGAFTGELFF
CDR3 DNA: TGTGCCAGCAGTGACCCCCCACGAGGGGGCGCGTTCACCGGGGAGCTGTTTTTT
D gene: TRBD1
J gene: TRBJ2-2
clone size: NA
V gene: TRBV6-4

CDR3 protein: CASSLRDSPNTGELFF
CDR3 DNA: TGTGCCAGCAGCTTAAGGGACAGCCCGAACACCGGGGAGCTGTTTTTT
D gene: TRBD1
J gene: TRBJ2-2
clone size: NA
V gene: TRBV7-9

CDR3 protein: CASSGRQANTEAFF
CDR3 DNA: TGTGCCAGCAGCGGGCGACAGGCGAACACTGAAGCTTTCTTT
D gene: NA
J gene: TRBJ1-1
clone size: NA
V gene: TRBV9

CDR3 protein: CASSTDRVKGEAFF
CDR3 DNA: TGTGCCAGCAGTACCGACAGGGTAAAGGGTGAAGCTTTCTTT
D gene: TRBD1
J gene: TRBJ1-1
clone size: NA
V gene: TRBV6-5

CDR3 protein: CASRGGEGRETQYF
CDR3 DNA: TGTGCCAGCAGGGGGGGGGAGGGTCGGGAGACCCAGTACTTC
D gene: TRBD2
J gene: TRBJ2-5
clone size: NA
V gene: TRBV6-5

CDR3 protein: CASTRGQGENIQYF
CDR3 DNA: TGTGCCAGCACTCGAGGACAGGGGGAAAACATTCAGTACTTC
D gene: TRBD1
J gene: TRBJ2-4
clone size: NA
V gene: TRBV6-5

CDR3 protein: CASSLIGSGRGTDTQYF
CDR3 DNA: TGTGCCAGCAGTTTAATTGGTAGCGGGAGAGGCACAGATACGCAGTATTTT
D gene: TRBD2
J gene: TRBJ2-3
clone size: NA
V gene: TRBV28

CDR3 protein: CASSPSTGSTEAFF
CDR3 DNA: TGTGCCAGCAGTCCCTCGACAGGGAGCACTGAAGCTTTCTTT
D gene: TRBD1
J gene: TRBJ1-1
clone size: NA
V gene: TRBV6-1

CDR3 protein: CASSTTGNYGYTF
CDR3 DNA: TGTGCCAGCAGCACTACAGGGAACTATGGCTACACCTTC
D gene: NA
J gene: TRBJ1-2
clone size: NA
V gene: TRBV7-2